This TCR beta chain was obtained from a study of T cells in Graves' hyperthyroidism and ophthalmopathy. Graves' hyperthyroidism is called stable when ophthalmopathy does not progress within 18 months. The CDR3 regions of TCR beta were amplified from RNA transcripts. HTBI primers were the set used in a first-round RT-PCR of the TCR CDR3. TCRdb processed the multiplex PCR reads anew with MiXCR; each CDR3 protein has one entry. The data contain 40,000 to 55,000 distinct CDR3 sequences, 49% of them seen just once; the ten biggest clones take up roughly 32%. This CDR3 has 16 amino acids. From germline, CDR1 is MNHEY and CDR2 SMNVEV (reference sequence). The ends lost 5 bases at V and 2 bases at J; junction bases unmatched: 5.

The V call is TRBV27, the J call TRBJ2-3; 12 bases agree with TRBD2. This TCR derives from a woman between 50 and 59 years old with Graves' hyperthyroidism. The sequenced sample consisted of peripheral blood or thyroid tissue (not recorded which). This chain's CDR3 is CASSLGLAGITDTQYF. DNA of the CDR3: TGTGCCAGCAGTCTAGGACTAGCGGGAATCACAGATACGCAGTATTTT.